Presented here are 12 T cell receptor beta chains from one specimen sequenced in a study of blood T cell repertoires in COVID-19. Method: immunoSEQ multiplex PCR; TCRdb's copy keeps in-frame clones and lacks some. This table has approximately 270,000 clones, about 89% appearing once. Material: peripheral blood. The source is a man aged 40-49 years with active or convalescent COVID-19.

The genes are TRBV29-1 and TRBJ2-7, with 8 bases that match TRBD2. V gave up 4 bases and J gave up 2 bases; unmatched junction bases: 4. The CDR3 is 13 amino acids. Looked up from germline, CDR1 is SQVTM and CDR2 is ANQGSEA. CDR3 DNA sequence: TGCAGCGTTGGCTTAGCGGGGCCCTACGAGCAGTACTTC. Translating gives CSVGLAGPYEQYF.

The chain has TRBV28 and TRBJ1-2, with D perhaps TRBD1 (6 bases). The germline gives CDR1 MDHEN, CDR2 SYDVKM. The CDR3 length is 13 residues. V dropped 6 bases and J dropped 3 bases, with 11 bases sitting between them. The DNA for the CDR3 is TGTGCCAGCAGCTCCTCAGGGGACTATGGCTACACCTTC. This codes for CASSSSGDYGYTF.

This clone was counted only a few times. The chain uses TRBV30 and TRBJ1-2; 7 nucleotides match TRBD1. The CDR3 totals 11 residues. The germline CDR1 and CDR2 sequences are GTSNPN and SVGIG (reference sequence). V lost 7 bases and J lost 5; bases outside the gene matches: 4. The CDR3 loop is CASRGRYGYTF. The DNA of the CDR3 is TGTGCCTCAAGGGGGCGATATGGCTACACCTTC.

This chain joins TRBV9 and TRBJ1-4, with a weak D call TRBD1 (6 bases). V gave up 3 bases and J gave up 11 bases, with 11 bases separating them. The CDR3 contains 12 residues. The germline CDR1 and CDR2 sequences are SGDLS and YYNGEE. CDR3 loop: CASSGGQGKLFF. The CDR3 region has the DNA TGTGCCAGCAGCGGGGGGCAGGGTAAACTGTTTTTT.

The chain uses TRBV4-1 and TRBJ2-1; 11 bases line up with TRBD2. Trimming took 2 bases from V and 0 from J; bases not matched to a gene: 12. Germline assignment: CDR1 MGHRA and CDR2 YSYEKL. The CDR3 spans 20 residues. The CDR3 protein is CASSQRVLAGGPSSYNEQFF. The DNA for the CDR3 is TGCGCCAGCAGCCAAAGGGTGCTAGCGGGGGGCCCAAGCTCCTACAATGAGCAGTTCTTC.

The chain employs TRBV6-5 and TRBJ1-4, with 10 bases aligning to TRBD1. There are 16 residues in the CDR3. The V and J ends lost 0 bases and 8 bases, in that order; junction bases with no gene match: 6. CDR1 is MNHEY and CDR2 is SVGAGI in the germline V gene. The CDR3 region has the DNA TGTGCCAGCAGTTACTCCGGGACAGGGGTGTTCGAAAAACTGTTTTTT. Translation gives CASSYSGTGVFEKLFF.

V gene TRBV5-1 combines with J gene TRBJ2-7; 8 positions match TRBD1. The CDR3 covers 14 residues. From germline, CDR1 is SGHRS and CDR2 YFSETQ. After removal of 4 bases from V and 6 bases from J, the junction contained 9 bases not matched to a gene. CDR3 residues: CASSIAGTGGEQYF. Here the CDR3 DNA reads TGCGCCAGCAGCATCGCCGGGACAGGTGGCGAGCAGTACTTC.

V and J are TRBV28 and TRBJ2-7, with D possibly being TRBD1 (8 bases). Germline lookup yields CDR1 MDHEN and CDR2 SYDVKM. Trimming left V 3 bases short and J 4 bases short, with 13 bases between. The CDR3 consists of 14 residues. CDR3 DNA sequence: TGTGCCAGCAGTTTGACAGGGGAGGGTTACGAGCAGTACTTC. Translated, it gives CASSLTGEGYEQYF.

The chain employs TRBV29-1 and TRBJ1-3, with D maybe TRBD1 (5 bases). Trimming removed 6 bases from V and 3 bases from J, with 18 bases in between. In germline, CDR1 is SQVTM, CDR2 ANQGSEA. This CDR3 region has 15 residues. The CDR3 sequence is CSVDTPTDSGNTIYF. The CDR3 DNA reads TGCAGCGTGGACACACCCACCGACAGTGGAAACACCATATATTTT.

The V gene is TRBV2, the J gene TRBJ2-1; 10 nucleotides agree with TRBD2. Germline-derived CDR1 and CDR2 are SNHLY and FYNNEI. The V and J ends lost 6 bases and 6 bases, in that order; junction bases with no gene match: 11. This CDR3 is 16 amino acids long. The CDR3 is CASRSLSGRGRNEQFF. The CDR3 DNA reads as TGTGCCAGCAGAAGCCTCAGCGGGAGGGGTCGCAATGAGCAGTTCTTC.

The rearrangement joins TRBV4-2 to TRBJ2-7; unclear D gene. Germline CDR1 reads LGHNA; CDR2 reads YNFKEQ. This CDR3 comprises 12 residues. The V and J ends lost 1 base and 6 bases respectively, with 7 bases between them. The CDR3 coding sequence is TGTGCCAGCAGCCAAGCACCCGGCGAGCAGTACTTC. It codes for CASSQAPGEQYF.

The J gene is TRBJ1-5, the V gene TRBV18; TRBD1 aligns across 8 bases. The CDR3 has 15 residues. J lost 5 bases, V lost 5 bases, and 8 bases had no gene match. Germline V CDR1 and CDR2: KGHSH, LQKENI. The CDR3 is CASSSTGVSDQPQHF. Here the CDR3 DNA reads TGTGCCAGCTCATCGACAGGGGTTTCCGATCAGCCCCAGCATTTT.